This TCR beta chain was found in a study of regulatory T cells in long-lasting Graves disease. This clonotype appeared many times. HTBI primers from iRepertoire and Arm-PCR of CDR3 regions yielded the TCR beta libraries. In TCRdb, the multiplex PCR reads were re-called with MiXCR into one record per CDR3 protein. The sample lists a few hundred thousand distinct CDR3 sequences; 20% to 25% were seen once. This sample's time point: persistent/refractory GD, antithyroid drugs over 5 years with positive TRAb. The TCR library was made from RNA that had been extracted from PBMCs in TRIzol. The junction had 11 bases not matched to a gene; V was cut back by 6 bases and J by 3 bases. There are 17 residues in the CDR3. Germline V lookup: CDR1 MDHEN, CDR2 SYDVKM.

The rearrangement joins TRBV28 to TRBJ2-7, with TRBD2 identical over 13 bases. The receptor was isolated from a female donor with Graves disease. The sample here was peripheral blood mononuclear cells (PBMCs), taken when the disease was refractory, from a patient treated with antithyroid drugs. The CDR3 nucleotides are TGTGCCAGCAGCCATCGGACTAGCGGGAGCCTCTTCTACGAGCAGTACTTC. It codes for CASSHRTSGSLFYEQYF.